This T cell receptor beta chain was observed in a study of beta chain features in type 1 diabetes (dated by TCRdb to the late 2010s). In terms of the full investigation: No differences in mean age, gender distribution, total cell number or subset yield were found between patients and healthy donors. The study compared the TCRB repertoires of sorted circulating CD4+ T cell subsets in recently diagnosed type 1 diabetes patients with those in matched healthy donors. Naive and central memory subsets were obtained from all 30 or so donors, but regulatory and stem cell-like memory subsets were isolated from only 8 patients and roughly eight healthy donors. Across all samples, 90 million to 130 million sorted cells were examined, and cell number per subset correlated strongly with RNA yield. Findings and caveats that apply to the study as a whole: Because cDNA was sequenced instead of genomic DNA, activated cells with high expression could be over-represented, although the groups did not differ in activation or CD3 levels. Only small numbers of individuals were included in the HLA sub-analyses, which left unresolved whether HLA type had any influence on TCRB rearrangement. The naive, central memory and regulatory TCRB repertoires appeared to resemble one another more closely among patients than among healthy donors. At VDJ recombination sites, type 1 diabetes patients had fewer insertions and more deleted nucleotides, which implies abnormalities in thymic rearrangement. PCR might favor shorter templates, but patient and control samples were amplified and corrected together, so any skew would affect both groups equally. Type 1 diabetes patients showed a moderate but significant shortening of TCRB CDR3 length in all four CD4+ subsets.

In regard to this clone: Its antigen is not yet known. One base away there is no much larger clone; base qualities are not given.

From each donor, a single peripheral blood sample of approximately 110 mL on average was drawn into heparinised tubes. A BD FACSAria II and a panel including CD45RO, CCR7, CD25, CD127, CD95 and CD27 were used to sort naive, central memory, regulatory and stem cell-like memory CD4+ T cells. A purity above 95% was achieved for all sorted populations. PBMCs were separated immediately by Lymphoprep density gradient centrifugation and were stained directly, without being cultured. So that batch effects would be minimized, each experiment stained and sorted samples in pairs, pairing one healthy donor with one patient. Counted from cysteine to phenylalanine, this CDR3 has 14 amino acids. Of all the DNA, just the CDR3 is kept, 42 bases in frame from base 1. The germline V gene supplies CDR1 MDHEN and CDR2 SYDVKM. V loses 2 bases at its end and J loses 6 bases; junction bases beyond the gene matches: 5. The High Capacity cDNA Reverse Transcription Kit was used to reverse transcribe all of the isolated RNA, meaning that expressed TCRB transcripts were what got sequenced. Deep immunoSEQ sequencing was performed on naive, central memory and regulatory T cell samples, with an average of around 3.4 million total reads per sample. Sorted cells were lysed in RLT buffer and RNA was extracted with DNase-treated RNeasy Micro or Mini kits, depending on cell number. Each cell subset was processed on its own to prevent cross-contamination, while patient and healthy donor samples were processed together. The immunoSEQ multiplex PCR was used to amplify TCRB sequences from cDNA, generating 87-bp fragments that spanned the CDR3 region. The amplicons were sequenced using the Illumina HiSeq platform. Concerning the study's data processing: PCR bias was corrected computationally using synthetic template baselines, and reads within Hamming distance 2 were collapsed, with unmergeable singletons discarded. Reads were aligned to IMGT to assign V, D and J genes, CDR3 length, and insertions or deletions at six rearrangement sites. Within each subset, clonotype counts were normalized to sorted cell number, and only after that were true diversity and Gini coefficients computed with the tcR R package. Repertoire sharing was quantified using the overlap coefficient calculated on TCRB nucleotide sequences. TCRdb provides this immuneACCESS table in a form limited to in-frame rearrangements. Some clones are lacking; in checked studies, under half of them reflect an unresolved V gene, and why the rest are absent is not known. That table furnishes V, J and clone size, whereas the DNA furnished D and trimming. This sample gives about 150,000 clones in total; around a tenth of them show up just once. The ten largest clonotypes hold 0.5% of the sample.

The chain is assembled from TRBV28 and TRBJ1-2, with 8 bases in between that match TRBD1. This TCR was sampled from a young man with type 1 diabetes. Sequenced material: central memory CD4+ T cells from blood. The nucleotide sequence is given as TGTGCCAGCAGTTTAGGGGCAGGGGGCGATGGCTACACCTTC. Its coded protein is CASSLGAGGDGYTF.